This T cell receptor beta chain was captured in a study of blood T cell repertoires in COVID-19. For the study at large: Samples taken during acute and convalescent COVID-19 were collected in the United States, Italy and Spain. PBMCs, B-cell-depleted T cells, or T cells were the source of the cDNA or gDNA that made up the material.

Original methodology: Reference gene primer amplification gave estimated nucleated cell counts. Sequenced by immunoSEQ multiplex PCR; TCRdb stores in-frame clones only, minus some. D and trimming were read from the DNA, whereas the V and J calls and clone size are those reported in that table. The sample carries 220,000 or so clones, 86% recorded once. The Seattle patients, enrolled during active infection, were followed longitudinally. CDR3 length: 15 amino acids. Germline V CDR1 and CDR2: KGHSH, LQKENI. V dropped 3 bases and J dropped 7 bases, with 16 bases sitting between them. The sequencing input was peripheral blood. This sequence originates from a woman in her fifties or sixties with COVID-19, enrolled during active disease. V and J are TRBV18 and TRBJ1-5, with D possibly TRBD1 on 6 matching bases. The CDR3 is CASSPGGGVIQPQHF. The CDR3 DNA follows: TGTGCCAGCTCACCGGGCGGGGGCGTGATACAGCCCCAGCATTTT.